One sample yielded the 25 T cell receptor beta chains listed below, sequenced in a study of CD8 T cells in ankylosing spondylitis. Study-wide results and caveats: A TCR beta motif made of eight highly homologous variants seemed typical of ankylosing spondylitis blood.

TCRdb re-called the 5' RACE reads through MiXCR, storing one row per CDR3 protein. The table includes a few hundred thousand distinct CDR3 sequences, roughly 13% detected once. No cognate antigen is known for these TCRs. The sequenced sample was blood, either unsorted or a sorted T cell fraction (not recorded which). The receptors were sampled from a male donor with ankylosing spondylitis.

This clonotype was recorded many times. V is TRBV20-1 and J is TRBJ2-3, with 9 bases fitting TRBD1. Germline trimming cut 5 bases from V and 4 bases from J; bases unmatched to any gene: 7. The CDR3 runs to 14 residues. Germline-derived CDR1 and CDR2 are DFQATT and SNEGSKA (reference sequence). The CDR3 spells CSAGLDRGSDTQYF. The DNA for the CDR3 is TGCAGTGCTGGTTTGGACAGGGGCTCAGATACGCAGTATTTT.

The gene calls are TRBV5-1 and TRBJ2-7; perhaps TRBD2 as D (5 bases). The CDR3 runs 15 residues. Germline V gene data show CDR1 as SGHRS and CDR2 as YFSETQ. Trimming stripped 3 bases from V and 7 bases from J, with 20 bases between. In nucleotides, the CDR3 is TGCGCCAGCAGCTCCGAGGGTTCCCCTGGTAAAGAGCAGTACTTC. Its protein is CASSSEGSPGKEQYF.

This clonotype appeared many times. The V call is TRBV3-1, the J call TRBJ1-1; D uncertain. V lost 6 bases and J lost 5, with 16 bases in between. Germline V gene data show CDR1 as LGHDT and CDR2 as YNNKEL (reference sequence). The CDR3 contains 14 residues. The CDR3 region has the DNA TGTGCCAGCAGTCAATACCAATTGGGTACTGAAGCTTTCTTT. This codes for CASSQYQLGTEAFF.

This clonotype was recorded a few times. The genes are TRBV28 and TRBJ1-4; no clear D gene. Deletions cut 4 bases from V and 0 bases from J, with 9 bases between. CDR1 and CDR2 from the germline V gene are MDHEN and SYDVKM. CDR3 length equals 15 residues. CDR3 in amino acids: CASSSVGPTNEKLFF. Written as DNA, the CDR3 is TGTGCCAGCAGTTCCGTAGGGCCAACTAATGAAAAACTGTTTTTT.

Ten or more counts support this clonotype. CDR3 bases: TGCGCCAGCAGCCTTCCGACTGGCGGGTTCGATGAGCAGTTCTTC. It translates to CASSLPTGGFDEQFF. This chain uses TRBV5-1 with TRBJ2-1, with D possibly being TRBD2 (5 bases). Per the germline V gene, CDR1 is SGHRS and CDR2 is YFSETQ. The V end was cut by 4 bases, the J end by 8 bases, with 19 bases between. This CDR3 region has 15 residues.

In nucleotides, the CDR3 is TGCAGTGCTCGGGACACCGCAACAACTAATGAAAAACTGTTTTTT. Its protein is CSARDTATTNEKLFF. The V call is TRBV20-1, the J call TRBJ1-4; perhaps TRBD1 as D (6 bases). CDR3 size: 15 residues. Germline CDR1 is DFQATT and CDR2 is SNEGSKA (reference sequence). The V end was cut by 5 bases, the J end by 0 bases, with 13 bases between.

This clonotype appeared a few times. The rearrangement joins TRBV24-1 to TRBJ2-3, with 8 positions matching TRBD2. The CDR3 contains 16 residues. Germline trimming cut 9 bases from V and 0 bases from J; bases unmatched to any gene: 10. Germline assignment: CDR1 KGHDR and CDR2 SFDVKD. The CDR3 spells CATSGGAGRSTDTQYF. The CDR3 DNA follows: TGTGCCACCTCGGGGGGGGCGGGTCGTAGCACAGATACGCAGTATTTT.

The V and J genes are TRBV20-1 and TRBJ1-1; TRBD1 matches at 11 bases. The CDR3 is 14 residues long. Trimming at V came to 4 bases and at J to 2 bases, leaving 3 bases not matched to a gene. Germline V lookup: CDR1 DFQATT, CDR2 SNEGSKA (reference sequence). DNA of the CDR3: TGCAGTGCTACTTGGACAGGGGGCAACACTGAAGCTTTCTTT. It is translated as CSATWTGGNTEAFF.

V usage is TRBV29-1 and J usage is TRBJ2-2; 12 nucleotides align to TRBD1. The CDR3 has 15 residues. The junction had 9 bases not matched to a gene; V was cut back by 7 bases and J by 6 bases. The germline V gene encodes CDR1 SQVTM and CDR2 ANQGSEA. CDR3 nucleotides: TGCAGCGCGGGCGGTCGGGACAGGGGGCCCGGGGAGCTGTTTTTT. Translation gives CSAGGRDRGPGELFF.

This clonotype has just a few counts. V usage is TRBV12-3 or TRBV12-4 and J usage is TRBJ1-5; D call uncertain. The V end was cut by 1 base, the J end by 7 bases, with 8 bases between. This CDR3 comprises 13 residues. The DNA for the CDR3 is TGTGCCAGCAGTTTAGAAGTAACCCAGCCCCAGCATTTT. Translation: CASSLEVTQPQHF.

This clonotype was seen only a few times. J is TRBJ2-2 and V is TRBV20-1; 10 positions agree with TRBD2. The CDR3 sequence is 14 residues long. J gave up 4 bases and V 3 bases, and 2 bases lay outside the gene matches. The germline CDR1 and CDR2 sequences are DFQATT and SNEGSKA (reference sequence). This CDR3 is CSASPSGGTGELFF. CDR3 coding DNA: TGCAGTGCTAGTCCTAGCGGGGGCACCGGGGAGCTGTTTTTT.

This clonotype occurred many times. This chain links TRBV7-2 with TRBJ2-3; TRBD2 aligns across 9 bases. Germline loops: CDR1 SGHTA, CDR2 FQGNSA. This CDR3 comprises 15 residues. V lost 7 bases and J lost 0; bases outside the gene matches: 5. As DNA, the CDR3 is TGTGCCAGCACCGTGAGCGGGAGGAGCACAGATACGCAGTATTTT. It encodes CASTVSGRSTDTQYF.

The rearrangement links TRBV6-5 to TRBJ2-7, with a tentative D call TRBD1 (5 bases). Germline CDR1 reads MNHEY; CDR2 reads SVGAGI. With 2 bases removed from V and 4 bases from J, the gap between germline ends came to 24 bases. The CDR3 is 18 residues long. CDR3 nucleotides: TGTGCCAGCAGTTACCCAGGGTCCCCGTTCCGCGAATTGTACGAGCAGTACTTC. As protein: CASSYPGSPFRELYEQYF.

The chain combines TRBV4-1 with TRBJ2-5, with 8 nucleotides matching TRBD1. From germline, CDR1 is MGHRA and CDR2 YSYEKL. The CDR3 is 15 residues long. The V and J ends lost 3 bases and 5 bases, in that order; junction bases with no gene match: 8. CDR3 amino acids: CASSQDRARWETQYF. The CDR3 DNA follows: TGCGCCAGCAGCCAGGACAGGGCGCGGTGGGAGACCCAGTACTTC.

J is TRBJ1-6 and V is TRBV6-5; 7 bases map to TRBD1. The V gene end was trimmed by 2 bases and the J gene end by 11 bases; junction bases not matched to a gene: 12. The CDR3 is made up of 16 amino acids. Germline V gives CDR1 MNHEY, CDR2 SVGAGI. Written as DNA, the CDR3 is TGTGCCAGCAGTTACCGGGACAGTTCAATCGCCCCACCCCTCCACTTT. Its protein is CASSYRDSSIAPPLHF.

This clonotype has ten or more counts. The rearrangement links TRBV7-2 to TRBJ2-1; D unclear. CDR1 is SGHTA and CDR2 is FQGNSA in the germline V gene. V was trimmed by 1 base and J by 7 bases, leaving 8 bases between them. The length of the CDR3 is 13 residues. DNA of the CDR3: TGTGCCAGCAGCTTAGTAATCGGGAATGAGCAGTTCTTC. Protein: CASSLVIGNEQFF.

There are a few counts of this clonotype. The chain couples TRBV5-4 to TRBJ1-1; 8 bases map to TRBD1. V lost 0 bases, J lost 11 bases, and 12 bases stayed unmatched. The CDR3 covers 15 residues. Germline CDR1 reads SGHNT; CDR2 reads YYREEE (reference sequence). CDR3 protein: CASSLAGTGYSGAFF. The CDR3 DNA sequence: TGTGCCAGCAGCTTGGCCGGGACAGGCTACTCGGGGGCTTTCTTT.

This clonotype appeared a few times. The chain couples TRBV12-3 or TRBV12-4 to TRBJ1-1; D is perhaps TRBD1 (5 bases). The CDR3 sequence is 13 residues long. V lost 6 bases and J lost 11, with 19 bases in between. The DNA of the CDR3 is TGTGCCAGCAGCTCCTTCTGGGGCAGGAGGGCTTTCTTT. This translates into CASSSFWGRRAFF.

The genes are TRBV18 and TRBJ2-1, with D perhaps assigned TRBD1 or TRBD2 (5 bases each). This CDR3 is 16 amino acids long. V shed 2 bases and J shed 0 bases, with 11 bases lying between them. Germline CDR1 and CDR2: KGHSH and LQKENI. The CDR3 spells CASSPFGASSYNEQFF. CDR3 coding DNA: TGTGCCAGCTCACCATTCGGGGCGAGCTCCTACAATGAGCAGTTCTTC.

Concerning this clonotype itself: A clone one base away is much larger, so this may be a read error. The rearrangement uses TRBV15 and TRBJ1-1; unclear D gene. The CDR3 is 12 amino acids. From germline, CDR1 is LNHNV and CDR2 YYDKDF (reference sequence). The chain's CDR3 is CATSRVATEALF. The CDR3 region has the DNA TGTGCCACCAGCAGAGTAGCTACTGAAGCTTTGTTT.

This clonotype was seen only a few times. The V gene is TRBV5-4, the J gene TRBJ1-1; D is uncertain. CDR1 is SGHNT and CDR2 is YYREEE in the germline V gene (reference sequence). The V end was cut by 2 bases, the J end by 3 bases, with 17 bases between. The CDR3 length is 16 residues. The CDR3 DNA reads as TGTGCCAGCAGCTTCGCAAACTCAATGCGGTACACTGAAGCTTTCTTT. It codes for CASSFANSMRYTEAFF. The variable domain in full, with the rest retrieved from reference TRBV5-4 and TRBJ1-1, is ETGVTQSPTHLIKTRGQQVTLRCSSQSGHNTVSWYQQALGQGPQFIFQYYREEENGRGNFPPRFSGLQFPNYSSELNVNALELDDSALYLCASSFANSMRYTEAFFGQGTRLTVV.

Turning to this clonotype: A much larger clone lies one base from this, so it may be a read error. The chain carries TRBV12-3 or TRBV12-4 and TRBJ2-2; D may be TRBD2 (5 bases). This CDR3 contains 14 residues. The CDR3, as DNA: TGTGCCAGCAGTTTAACAGCTAACACCGGGAAGCTGTTTTTT. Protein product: CASSLTANTGKLFF.

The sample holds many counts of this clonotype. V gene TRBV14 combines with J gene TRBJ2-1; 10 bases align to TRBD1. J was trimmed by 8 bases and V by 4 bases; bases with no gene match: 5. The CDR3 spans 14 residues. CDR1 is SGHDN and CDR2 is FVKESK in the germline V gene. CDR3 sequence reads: CASSRTGGSYEQFF. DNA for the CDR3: TGTGCCAGCAGCCGGACAGGGGGTAGCTATGAGCAGTTCTTC.

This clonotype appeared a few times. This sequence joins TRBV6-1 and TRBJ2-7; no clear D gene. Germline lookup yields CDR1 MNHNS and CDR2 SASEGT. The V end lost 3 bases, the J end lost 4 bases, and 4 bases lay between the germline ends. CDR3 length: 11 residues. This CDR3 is CASSDGYEQYV. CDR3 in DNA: TGTGCCAGCAGTGACGGGTACGAGCAGTACGTC.

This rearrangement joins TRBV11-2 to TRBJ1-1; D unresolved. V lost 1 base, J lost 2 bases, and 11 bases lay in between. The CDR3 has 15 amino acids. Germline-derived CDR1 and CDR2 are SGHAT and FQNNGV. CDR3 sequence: CASSLVLGLNTEAFF. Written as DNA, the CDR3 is TGTGCCAGCAGCTTAGTTCTCGGACTAAACACTGAAGCTTTCTTT.